The 4 T cell receptor beta chains below come from one sample, sequenced in a study of response to subunit inactivated influenza vaccine. TCRdb re-derived calls from the RT-PCR reads in MiXCR, one entry per CDR3 protein. The sample holds more than 500,000 distinct CDR3 sequences, approximately 11% seen once. The sample was also linked to a second study, of T cells expressing NK-cell markers. That publication notes: TCR beta cDNA was made by 5'RACE template switching with UMIs.

The specimen comprised PBMCs from blood, sampled on the day of vaccination. These TCRs come from a man aged 50 to 60 who received an inactivated influenza vaccine.

This clonotype was seen only a few times. This rearrangement joins TRBV11-2 to TRBJ2-2; 10 bases are shared with TRBD2. The CDR3 is 18 residues long. Trimming at V came to 3 bases and at J to 2 bases, leaving 9 bases not matched to a gene. Germline CDR1 is SGHAT and CDR2 is FQNNGV. CDR3 residues: CASSFGRSGRGNTGELFF. The CDR3 bases are TGTGCCAGCAGCTTCGGTCGGAGCGGGAGGGGTAACACCGGGGAGCTGTTTTTT.

The V call is TRBV6-2 or TRBV6-3, the J call TRBJ2-7, with D tentatively TRBD1 or TRBD2 (5 bases each). The germline V gene encodes CDR1 MNHEY and CDR2 SVGEGT. V was trimmed by 5 bases and J by 1 base, leaving 15 bases between them. The CDR3 is 15 amino acids. For the CDR3, the DNA is TGTGCCAGCAGTCAGACCGGGACCCTATCCTACGAGCAGTACTTC. Encoded protein: CASSQTGTLSYEQYF.

This chain joins TRBV7-2 and TRBJ2-3; TRBD2 is a possible D gene (5 bases). Germline CDR1 reads SGHTA; CDR2 reads FQGNSA. This CDR3 region has 15 residues. V was shortened by 5 bases and J by 1 base, with 13 bases between the two germline ends. The CDR3 is CASSPPGIRTDTQYF. The CDR3, as DNA: TGTGCCAGCAGCCCACCCGGGATTCGCACAGATACGCAGTATTTT.

This clonotype was seen ten or more times. This chain uses TRBV5-1 with TRBJ1-2; no clear D. The V end lost 3 bases, the J end lost 4 bases, and 10 bases lay between the germline ends. Germline values: CDR1 SGHRS, CDR2 YFSETQ. The CDR3 is made up of 13 amino acids. CDR3 sequence reads: CASSSRLVYGYTF. CDR3 DNA sequence: TGCGCCAGCAGCTCCCGTCTAGTCTATGGCTACACCTTC.